The rows below give T cell receptor beta chains drawn from one sample of a study of T cell clones after liver transplantation. The protocol was immunoSEQ multiplex PCR, while the TCRdb copy is restricted to in-frame clones and leaves out a portion. The repertoire consists of about 45,000 clones, with about 82% occurring once and the leading ten covering almost 2.5%. The sample was CD4+ T cells from blood, taken 24 months after liver transplant. The receptors stem from a human patient who received a liver transplant. Some of the T cells might come from the graft donor. CDR3s include the opening cysteine and the closing phenylalanine or tryptophan. A D gene is named only where the DNA matches it firmly. Only some rows state a clone size, as once, few, many or a class for expanded clones.

>.|.|TRBV20-1|TRBJ2-7
CSASGNSEQYF
TGCAGTGCTAGCGGGAATTCCGAGCAGTACTTC
>.|.|TRBV5-1|TRBJ2-1
CASKGAGQTLQFF
TGCGCCAGCAAGGGAGCGGGCCAAACCCTGCAGTTCTTC
>.|.|TRBV6-1|TRBJ2-5
CASSGDQETQYF
TGTGCCAGCAGCGGGGACCAAGAGACCCAGTACTTC
>.|.|TRBV6-5|TRBJ1-6
CASSYSFSSGSPLHF
TGTGCCAGCAGTTACTCGTTTAGTTCGGGCTCACCCCTCCACTTT
>.|.|TRBV9|TRBJ1-3
CASSVVGKSEGNTIYF
TGTGCCAGCAGCGTAGTAGGTAAAAGCGAAGGAAACACCATATATTTT
>.|TRBD2|TRBV5-5|TRBJ2-1
CASSRPLAGAYEQFF
TGTGCCAGCAGCCGCCCCCTGGCGGGAGCTTATGAGCAGTTCTTC
>.|.|TRBV19|TRBJ1-3
CASRGFSGNTIYF
TGTGCCAGTAGGGGATTCTCTGGAAACACCATATATTTT
>.|TRBD2|TRBV6-6|TRBJ2-1
CASRHTSGDYNEQFF
TGTGCCAGCAGACACACTAGCGGGGACTACAATGAGCAGTTCTTC
>.|.|TRBV7-2|TRBJ1-2
CASSNQRGNYGYTF
TGTGCCAGCAGCAACCAAAGGGGAAACTATGGCTACACCTTC
>.|.|TRBV15|TRBJ2-7
CATSRGQGPREQYF
TGTGCCACCAGCAGAGGGCAGGGACCTCGAGAGCAGTACTTC
>.|TRBD1|TRBV28|TRBJ1-4
CASSSTDRGKEKLFF
TGTGCCAGCAGCTCCACGGACAGGGGAAAGGAAAAACTGTTTTTT
>.|TRBD2|TRBV29-1|TRBJ2-2
CSALSGVGFTGELFF
TGCAGCGCCTTGAGCGGGGTCGGTTTCACCGGGGAGCTGTTTTTT
>.|.|TRBV19|TRBJ1-2
CASSMGGAAKFYGYTF
TGTGCCAGTAGTATGGGGGGCGCCGCAAAATTCTATGGCTACACCTTC
>.|.|TRBV14|TRBJ2-5
CASSRGSGPSQETQYF
TGTGCCAGCAGCCGGGGAAGCGGGCCCAGCCAAGAGACCCAGTACTTC
>few|.|TRBV28|TRBJ2-7
CASSLSGASSYEQYF
TGTGCCAGCAGTTTATCGGGGGCCAGCTCCTACGAGCAGTACTTC
>.|.|TRBV27|TRBJ1-4
CASSHRGYPNEKLFF
TGTGCCAGCAGCCATCGAGGGTATCCTAATGAAAAACTGTTTTTT
>once|.|TRBV7-3|TRBJ1-1
CASSLMGQNTEAFF
TGTGCCAGCAGCTTAATGGGGCAGAACACTGAAGCTTTCTTT
>.|TRBD1|TRBV5-1|TRBJ1-2
CASTQRPGGTYGYTF
TGCGCCAGTACCCAGCGCCCAGGGGGCACCTATGGCTACACCTTC
>once|TRBD1|TRBV19|TRBJ2-1
CASSSGQDATYNEQFF
TGTGCCAGTTCCTCGGGACAGGACGCTACCTACAATGAGCAGTTCTTC
>.|.|TRBV7-2|TRBJ1-6
CASSSPRRRRMNSPLHF
TGTGCCAGCAGTTCACCCCGGCGCAGACGCATGAATTCACCCCTCCACTTT
>.|.|TRBV28|TRBJ2-7
CASGRKVQYF
TGTGCCAGCGGACGTAAAGTGCAGTACTTC
>.|TRBD1|TRBV5-1|TRBJ1-2
CASSFNPGQGYGYTF
TGCGCCAGCAGTTTTAACCCGGGACAGGGCTATGGCTACACCTTC
>.|.|TRBV27|TRBJ2-5
CASSLLGYQETQYF
TGTGCCAGCAGTTTACTGGGATACCAAGAGACCCAGTACTTC
>.|.|TRBV5-4|TRBJ2-4
CASSLGSRAKNIQYF
TGTGCCAGCAGCTTGGGGTCCAGGGCCAAAAACATTCAGTACTTC
>few|.|TRBV6-1|TRBJ2-6
CASSENTPAGVISGANVLTF
TGTGCCAGCAGTGAGAACACTCCGGCAGGGGTAATCTCTGGGGCCAACGTCCTGACTTTC
>few|.|TRBV18|TRBJ2-6
CASSPGQASGANVLTF
TGTGCCAGCTCACCAGGGCAGGCCTCTGGGGCCAACGTCCTGACTTTC
>.|TRBD2|TRBV11-3|TRBJ2-3
CASSLDTGRVAGYTDTQYF
TGTGCCAGCAGCTTAGATACGGGAAGGGTAGCGGGGTACACAGATACGCAGTATTTT
>.|TRBD1|TRBV7-2|TRBJ2-7
CASSLVPRDRGKHEQYF
TGTGCCAGCAGCTTAGTCCCCCGGGACAGGGGCAAGCACGAGCAGTACTTC
>.|.|TRBV6-5|TRBJ2-1
CASSLTPNEQFF
TGTGCCAGCAGCCTGACCCCAAATGAGCAGTTCTTC
>.|TRBD2|TRBV18|TRBJ2-5
CASSPPGLAQETQYF
TGTGCCAGCTCACCCCCGGGACTAGCACAAGAGACCCAGTACTTC
>once|.|TRBV2|TRBJ1-2
CASTGTLYGYTF
TGTGCCAGCACGGGGACCCTCTATGGCTACACCTTC
>.|TRBD1|TRBV11-3|TRBJ2-2
CASSLRAGQGTGELFF
TGTGCCAGCAGTCTCCGGGCGGGACAGGGAACCGGGGAGCTGTTTTTT
>.|TRBD2|TRBV2|TRBJ2-3
CATVRRASGGTSTDTQYF
TGTGCCACCGTACGGCGGGCTAGCGGGGGCACTAGCACAGATACGCAGTATTTT
>.|.|TRBV5-1|TRBJ2-7
CASSPGWGPTSYEQYF
TGCGCCAGCAGCCCAGGGTGGGGGCCAACTTCCTACGAGCAGTACTTC
>.|.|TRBV7-8|TRBJ2-7
CASSPRNEQYF
TGTGCCAGCAGCCCCCGGAACGAGCAGTACTTC
>.|TRBD2|TRBV7-3|TRBJ2-1
CASSFRPIAGRNEQFF
TGTGCCAGCAGCTTTCGACCTATAGCGGGAAGGAATGAGCAGTTCTTC
>few|TRBD2|TRBV5-4|TRBJ2-2
CASSTTSGGARTGELFF
TGTGCCAGCAGCACCACTAGCGGGGGGGCCCGGACCGGGGAGCTGTTTTTT
>.|.|TRBV6-5|TRBJ1-3
CASSYSRARSGNTIYF
TGTGCCAGCAGTTACTCCAGGGCCAGGAGTGGAAACACCATATATTTT
>few|.|TRBV14|TRBJ2-3
CASRGSADTQYF
TGTGCCAGCAGGGGCTCAGCAGATACGCAGTATTTT
>.|TRBD2|TRBV9|TRBJ2-1
CASSSRLAGEVNEQFF
TGTGCCAGCAGCTCCCGACTAGCGGGAGAGGTCAATGAGCAGTTCTTC
>.|.|TRBV2|TRBJ2-5
CASRGASGQETQYF
TGTGCCAGCAGGGGGGCTAGCGGTCAAGAGACCCAGTACTTC
>.|TRBD2|TRBV6-1|TRBJ2-2
CASSAPGRGNTGELFF
TGTGCCAGCAGTGCCCCCGGGAGGGGGAACACCGGGGAGCTGTTTTTT
>.|TRBD2|TRBV7-2|TRBJ2-1
CASSPYSGSSYNEQFF
TGTGCCAGCAGCCCCTATAGCGGGAGCTCCTACAATGAGCAGTTCTTC
>.|.|TRBV2|TRBJ1-5
CATYIVPGEPVAQHF
TGTGCCACCTACATTGTCCCTGGGGAACCGGTAGCCCAGCATTTT
>.|TRBD2|TRBV7-3|TRBJ2-7
CASSLSLAGEFEQYF
TGTGCCAGCAGCTTAAGCCTAGCGGGGGAATTCGAGCAGTACTTC
>.|.|TRBV6-1|TRBJ2-3
CASSELGLFTDTQYF
TGTGCCAGCAGTGAACTAGGGCTTTTCACAGATACGCAGTATTTT